The TCR beta chain described here comes from a study of technical replicates of blood from several donors. V shed 3 bases, J shed 1 base, and the junction held 6 bases outside the gene matches. This CDR3 contains 16 residues. Germline CDR1 PRHDT, CDR2 FYEKMQ (reference sequence). Using immunoSEQ multiplex PCR, the repertoire was profiled, and TCRdb retains in-frame clones only, with some absent. The repertoire holds about 73,000 clones, approximately 91% seen once, with 4.5% to 5% in the top ten. This sequence was found in a human donor in good health. Some clones in this sample may be carry-over from other donors' samples. Sequences were obtained from PBMCs. The V call is TRBV13, the J call TRBJ2-1, with 7 bases identical to TRBD2. The CDR3: CASSFNGLGSYNEQFF. The CDR3 bases are TGTGCCAGCAGCTTTAACGGACTAGGATCCTACAATGAGCAGTTCTTC. The whole variable domain, filled in from reference TRBV13 and TRBJ2-1, reads AAGVIQSPRHLIKEKRETATLKCYPIPRHDTVYWYQQGPGQDPQFLISFYEKMQSDKGSIPDRFSAQQFSDYHSELNMSSLELGDSALYFCASSFNGLGSYNEQFFGPGTRLTVL.